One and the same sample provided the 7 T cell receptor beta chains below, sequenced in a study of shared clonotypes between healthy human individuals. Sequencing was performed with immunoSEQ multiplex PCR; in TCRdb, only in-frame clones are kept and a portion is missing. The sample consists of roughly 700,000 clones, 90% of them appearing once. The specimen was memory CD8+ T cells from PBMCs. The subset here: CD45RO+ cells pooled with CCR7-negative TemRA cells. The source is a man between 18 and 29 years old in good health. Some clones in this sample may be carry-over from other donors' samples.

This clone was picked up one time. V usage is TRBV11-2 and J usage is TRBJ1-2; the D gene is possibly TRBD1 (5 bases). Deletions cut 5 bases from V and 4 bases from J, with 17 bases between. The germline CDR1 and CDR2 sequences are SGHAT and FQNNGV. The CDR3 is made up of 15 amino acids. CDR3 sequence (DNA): TGTGCCAGCAGCGCGGTGGGGGGGTACCCCTATGGCTACACCTTC. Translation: CASSAVGGYPYGYTF.

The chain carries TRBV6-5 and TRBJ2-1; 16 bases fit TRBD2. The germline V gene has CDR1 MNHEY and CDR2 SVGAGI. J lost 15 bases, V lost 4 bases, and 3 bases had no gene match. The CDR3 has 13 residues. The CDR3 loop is CASSSGLAGGWFF. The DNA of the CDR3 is TGTGCCAGCAGTTCGGGACTAGCGGGAGGGTGGTTCTTC.

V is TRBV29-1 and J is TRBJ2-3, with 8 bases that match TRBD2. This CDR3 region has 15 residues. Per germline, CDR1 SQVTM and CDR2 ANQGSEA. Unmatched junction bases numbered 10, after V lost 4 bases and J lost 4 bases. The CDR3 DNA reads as TGCAGCGTTGCACGCCCAGCGGGAGAGCCAGATACGCAGTATTTT. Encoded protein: CSVARPAGEPDTQYF.

CDR3 amino acids: CASSIDQETLYGYTF. The CDR3 DNA sequence: TGTGCCAGTAGTATAGATCAGGAGACGCTCTATGGCTACACCTTC. V gene TRBV19 combines with J gene TRBJ1-2; D is unclear. V was shortened by 0 bases and J by 4 bases, with 12 bases between the two germline ends. Germline V CDR1 and CDR2: LNHDA, SQIVND (reference sequence). CDR3 length equals 15 residues.

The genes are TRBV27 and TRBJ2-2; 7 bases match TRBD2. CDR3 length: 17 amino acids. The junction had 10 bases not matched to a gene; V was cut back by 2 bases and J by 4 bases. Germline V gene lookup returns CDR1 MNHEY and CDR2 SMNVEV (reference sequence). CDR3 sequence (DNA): TGTGCCAGCAGTTTAACGGGAGGAATAGTGGGCACCGGGGAGCTGTTTTTT. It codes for CASSLTGGIVGTGELFF.

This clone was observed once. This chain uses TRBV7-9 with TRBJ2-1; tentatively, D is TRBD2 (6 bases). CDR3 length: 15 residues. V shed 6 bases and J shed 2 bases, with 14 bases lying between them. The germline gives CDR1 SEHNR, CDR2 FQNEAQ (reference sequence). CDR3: CASRPAWGAYNEQFF. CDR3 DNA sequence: TGTGCCAGCAGGCCTGCCTGGGGGGCCTACAATGAGCAGTTCTTC.

The CDR3 region has the DNA TGTGCCAGCAGTCCCGGGACGGGCAACACCGGGGAGCTGTTTTTT. It codes for CASSPGTGNTGELFF. The J gene is TRBJ2-2, the V gene TRBV28, with D possibly called TRBD1 or TRBD2 (5 bases each). The CDR3 spans 15 residues. Germline-derived CDR1 and CDR2 are MDHEN and SYDVKM. Trimming stripped 5 bases from V and 2 bases from J, with 12 bases between.